This TCR beta chain was retrieved from a study of blood T cell repertoires in COVID-19 (TCRdb year 2020). About the study as a whole: Samples from collaborators originated in the United States, Italy and Spain and spanned both the acute and convalescent phases of COVID-19. Nearly every sample came with metadata listing a de-identified subject ID, COVID-19 status, age in years and sex. The samples were drawn from the first 160 participants of the ongoing ImmuneRACE study and from 1,254 subjects provided by 6 global collaborators. The repertoires were made available in a free public database intended to serve as a resource for research on the immune response to SARS-CoV-2. HLA class I and class II types, where available, came from metadata supplied by the sample provider rather than from assay-based typing. Subjects who had been exposed to COVID-19, were actively infected with it, or had recovered from it provided the deeply sampled blood TCRbeta repertoires that made up the dataset. The material from the prospective study consisted of cDNA or gDNA derived from T cells, B-cell-depleted T cells, or PBMCs. What the study reported, not specific to this receptor: Clinical and demographic metadata were provided uncurated, with the amount varying by source and participant.

TCRbeta CDR3 regions were amplified from genomic DNA using the immunoSEQ Assay, a bias-controlled multiplex PCR. As for the original processing: The number of nucleated cells in each sample was estimated from the amplification of reference gene primers within the assay. To quantify the absolute abundance of each unique TCRbeta CDR3 rearrangement, sequence reads were collapsed and filtered. For each sample, productive Simpson clonality was calculated as the square root of Simpson's diversity index across productive rearrangements. TCRdb provides this immuneACCESS table in a form limited to in-frame rearrangements. Some clones are lacking; in checked studies, under half of them reflect an unresolved V gene, and why the rest are absent is not known. That table furnishes V, J and clone size, whereas the DNA furnished D and trimming. For this sample the table gives 300,000 to 350,000 clones, of which 90% were detected only once. About 4.5% of the sample comes from the top ten.

V and J lose 4 bases and 8 bases, and a span of 14 bases separates them. As encoded in the germline V gene, CDR1 is KGHSH while CDR2 is LQKENI. Measured from the cysteine to the phenylalanine, the CDR3 is 13 residues long. Only the CDR3 part of the read is kept: 39 bases, read in frame from the first base. Concerning this clone: Its specific antigen is unknown. Within one base of it there is no much larger clone, and no base qualities were kept.

Enrolling through a virtual design, the prospective study's participants ranged in age from roughly 18 to 95 years and lived across 24 United States geographic areas. To assign participants to cohorts, the prospective study relied on clinical history that participants themselves reported in a screening survey and a study questionnaire. In the prospective study, whole blood, serum and a nasopharyngeal or oropharyngeal swab were collected from each participant by mobile phlebotomists. Prospective study participants could optionally give additional blood draws and questionnaires over a 2-month period. Before DNA extraction, prospective study blood samples were shipped either frozen or at room temperature.

This clonotype was sampled from a woman between 18 and 29 years old with acute COVID-19. The sequenced sample consisted of PBMCs or T cells enriched from blood (not recorded which). The V gene is TRBV18 and the J gene is TRBJ1-1, with the D gene not confidently named. The DNA is TGTGCCAGCTCACTAGGCGTGGGCTGGGAAGCTTTCTTT. Its protein is CASSLGVGWEAFF.